The 11 T cell receptor beta chains reported below all come from one sample, sequenced in a study of shared clonotypes between healthy human individuals. The protocol was immunoSEQ multiplex PCR, while the TCRdb copy is restricted to in-frame clones and leaves out a portion. Found here are about 490,000 clones, 60% to 85% of them singletons; the top ten hold 10% to 15%. The source material was PBMCs. The receptors were sampled from a middle-aged woman in good health. Some clones in this sample may be carry-over from other donors' samples.

The chain joins TRBV7-8 to TRBJ1-1; 8 positions agree with TRBD1. Germline V gives CDR1 SGHVS, CDR2 FQNEAQ. This CDR3 is built from 15 residues. V was pared by 5 bases and J by 0 bases, with 5 bases of the junction left unmatched. In DNA, the CDR3 is TGTGCCAGCAGCCAACCGACAGGGGTGAACACTGAAGCTTTCTTT. Translation gives CASSQPTGVNTEAFF.

The chain employs TRBV30 and TRBJ2-1; D is unclear. Trimming stripped 2 bases from V and 5 bases from J, with 10 bases between. In germline, CDR1 is GTSNPN, CDR2 SVGIG (reference sequence). The CDR3 runs 13 residues. As DNA, the CDR3 is TGTGCCTGGAGTCTTAGGCAGGACAATGAGCAGTTCTTC. Protein sequence: CAWSLRQDNEQFF.

The rearrangement uses TRBV5-1 and TRBJ2-3, with 9 bases aligning to TRBD2. The CDR3 sequence is 15 residues long. CDR1 and CDR2 from the germline V gene are SGHRS and YFSETQ. J gave up 1 base and V 6 bases, and 6 bases lay outside the gene matches. CDR3 coding DNA: TGCGCCAGCACCAATCCTAGCGGGGGCACAGATACGCAGTATTTT. This sequence encodes CASTNPSGGTDTQYF.

This clone came up once. V gene TRBV4-1 combines with J gene TRBJ1-1; D is uncertain. The germline gives CDR1 MGHRA, CDR2 YSYEKL. V was shortened by 1 base and J by 0 bases, with 9 bases between the two germline ends. This CDR3 is built from 15 residues. The CDR3 region is CASSQVLQLNTEAFF. The CDR3, as DNA: TGCGCCAGCAGCCAAGTATTACAGCTGAACACTGAAGCTTTCTTT.

The rearrangement links TRBV6-5 to TRBJ2-7; possible D gene TRBD1, 6 bases. Germline V gene data show CDR1 as MNHEY and CDR2 as SVGAGI. V was pared by 3 bases and J by 5 bases, with 20 bases between. The length of the CDR3 is 16 residues. CDR3 nucleotides: TGTGCCAGCAGTTATTATCGGACAGAACAGAGCGACGAGCAGTACTTC. Its protein is CASSYYRTEQSDEQYF.

This clone has only a few counts. With only one base between it and a far larger clone, this is likely a read error. The chain carries TRBV4-2 and TRBJ2-7; a possible D gene is TRBD2 (6 bases). Germline CDR1 is LGHNA and CDR2 is YNFKEQ. This CDR3 comprises 15 residues. CDR3 loop: CVSSQGQDYSYEQYF. CDR3 bases: TGTGTCAGCAGCCAAGGTCAGGACTATTCCTACGAGCAGTACTTC.

The V and J genes are TRBV5-4 and TRBJ2-2, with TRBD1 matching 9 bases. With V trimmed by 1 base and J by 3 bases, 4 bases remained unmatched. The CDR3 contains 16 residues. Germline V CDR1 and CDR2: SGHNT, YYREEE (reference sequence). The CDR3 reads CASSLKQGAYTGELFF. In nucleotides, the CDR3 is TGTGCCAGCAGCTTGAAACAGGGGGCATACACCGGGGAGCTGTTTTTT. The full variable domain, with the rest looked up from reference TRBV5-4 and TRBJ2-2, is ETGVTQSPTHLIKTRGQQVTLRCSSQSGHNTVSWYQQALGQGPQFIFQYYREEENGRGNFPPRFSGLQFPNYSSELNVNALELDDSALYLCASSLKQGAYTGELFFGEGSRLTVL.

The chain joins TRBV14 to TRBJ1-1; unclear D gene. Between the trimmed V and J ends, which lost 0 bases and 1 base, there was a span of 9 bases. The CDR3 covers 15 residues. Germline V gene sequence: CDR1 SGHDN, CDR2 FVKESK. DNA for the CDR3: TGTGCCAGCAGCCAAGAAGGAAGAGGGAACACTGAAGCTTTCTTT. The encoded protein is CASSQEGRGNTEAFF.

The genes are TRBV7-9 and TRBJ1-3; no clear D. The CDR3 totals 17 residues. The germline CDR1 and CDR2 sequences are SEHNR and FQNEAQ (reference sequence). Trimming left V 3 bases short and J 4 bases short, with 19 bases between. In nucleotides, the CDR3 is TGTGCCAGCAGCTTTGGTGCAGCTTCGTATACCGGAAACACCATATATTTT. This encodes CASSFGAASYTGNTIYF. Complete variable domain (other parts from reference TRBV7-9 and TRBJ1-3): DTGVSQNPRHKITKRGQNVTFRCDPISEHNRLYWYRQTLGQGPEFLTYFQNEAQLEKSRLLSDRFSAERPKGSFSTLEIQRTEQGDSAMYLCASSFGAASYTGNTIYFGEGSWLTVV.

There are a few counts of this clone. The genes are TRBV7-9 and TRBJ1-3; D unclear. Germline V CDR1 and CDR2: SEHNR, FQNEAQ (reference sequence). The ends were cut back, 5 bases at V and 2 bases at J, with 10 bases in the middle. The CDR3 sequence is 14 residues long. CDR3 sequence reads: CASSLEAAGNTIYF. The CDR3 DNA follows: TGTGCCAGCAGCCTGGAGGCGGCTGGAAACACCATATATTTT. Full variable domain (outside the CDR3, taken from reference TRBV7-9 and TRBJ1-3): DTGVSQNPRHKITKRGQNVTFRCDPISEHNRLYWYRQTLGQGPEFLTYFQNEAQLEKSRLLSDRFSAERPKGSFSTLEIQRTEQGDSAMYLCASSLEAAGNTIYFGEGSWLTVV.

This clone was observed a few times. Other DNA sequences from this sample encode an identical CDR3 as well. The chain is built from TRBV27 and TRBJ1-3; D is uncertain. With 4 bases removed from V and 0 bases from J, the gap between germline ends came to 10 bases. Germline-derived CDR1 and CDR2 are MNHEY and SMNVEV (reference sequence). The CDR3 loop spans 15 amino acids. The CDR3 region has the DNA TGTGCCAGCAGTTCCCGACGGAGCTCTGGAAACACCATATATTTT. Amino acid sequence: CASSSRRSSGNTIYF.